Below, 14 T cell receptor beta chains from the same sample are listed, as sequenced in a study of blood T cell repertoires in COVID-19. Generated by immunoSEQ multiplex PCR, the TCRdb table keeps only in-frame clones and is missing some. The sample carries under 250,000 clones, about 80% recorded once. Material: peripheral blood. The receptors come from a man aged 25 to 40 who had recovered from COVID-19.

The V gene is TRBV27, the J gene TRBJ2-3; 8 bases are a match to TRBD2. The CDR3 is 16 amino acids. Per the germline V gene, CDR1 is MNHEY and CDR2 is SMNVEV (reference sequence). The V segment lost 5 bases and the J segment 6 bases; nucleotides outside the gene matches: 13. As DNA, the CDR3 is TGTGCCAGCAGTCCGGAGCGGGGGCCCCTCCAGGATACGCAGTATTTT. Amino acid sequence: CASSPERGPLQDTQYF.

The chain recombines TRBV7-9 with TRBJ1-2, with 9 bases lining up with TRBD1. Trimming at V came to 5 bases and at J to 1 base, leaving 5 bases not matched to a gene. There are 15 residues in the CDR3. Germline assignment: CDR1 SEHNR and CDR2 FQNEAQ (reference sequence). The CDR3 spells CASSPGQGLNYGYTF. Written as DNA, the CDR3 is TGTGCCAGCAGCCCGGGACAGGGACTTAACTATGGCTACACCTTC.

V and J are TRBV10-3 and TRBJ1-4, with 9 bases fitting TRBD1. There are 15 residues in the CDR3. Germline CDR1 and CDR2: ENHRY and SYGVKD. After removal of 3 bases from V and 8 bases from J, the junction contained 7 bases not matched to a gene. The CDR3 loop is CAISEQTGGGEKLFF. The CDR3 coding sequence is TGTGCCATCAGTGAACAGACAGGGGGAGGCGAAAAACTGTTTTTT.

The gene calls are TRBV2 and TRBJ1-2; unclear D gene. The CDR3 covers 10 residues. V lost 8 bases and J 7 bases, leaving 8 bases between the germline ends. CDR1 and CDR2 from the germline V gene are SNHLY and FYNNEI. The CDR3 reads CASLLSGYTF. In nucleotides, the CDR3 is TGTGCCAGCTTATTATCTGGCTACACCTTC. Together with reference TRBV2 and TRBJ1-2, the CDR3 gives the full variable domain: EPEVTQTPSHQVTQMGQEVILRCVPISNHLYFYWYRQILGQKVEFLVSFYNNEISEKSEIFDDQFSVERPDGSNFTLKIRSTKLEDSAMYFCASLLSGYTFGSGTRLTVV.

The CDR3 here is CASRTGTGSYEQYF. CDR3 DNA sequence: TGTGCCAGCAGAACCGGGACAGGATCCTACGAGCAGTACTTC. The chain carries TRBV6-6 and TRBJ2-7, with 8 bases fitting TRBD1. With V trimmed by 6 bases and J by 1 base, 5 bases remained unmatched. The CDR3 consists of 14 residues. Germline-derived CDR1 and CDR2 are MNHNY and SVGAGI (reference sequence).

The chain uses TRBV24-1 and TRBJ1-5; the match to TRBD1 covers 7 bases. There are 14 residues in the CDR3. The V and J ends lost 7 bases and 5 bases, in that order; junction bases with no gene match: 7. Germline CDR1 and CDR2: KGHDR and SFDVKD. CDR3 sequence: CATRVTGKDQPQHF. The CDR3 bases are TGTGCCACCAGGGTGACAGGGAAGGATCAGCCCCAGCATTTT.

The chain is built from TRBV3-1 (or the pseudogene TRBV3-2) and TRBJ2-7, with 10 bases identical to TRBD2. Germline CDR1 reads LGHDT; CDR2 reads YNNKEL (reference sequence). CDR3 length: 17 amino acids. V trimming: 2 bases; J trimming: 2 bases; junction bases outside the gene matches: 9. The CDR3 DNA follows: TGTGCCAGCAGCCAAAGCTCTAGCGGGGGCCTTGCCTACGAGCAGTACTTC. This translates into CASSQSSSGGLAYEQYF.

This rearrangement joins TRBV28 to TRBJ2-2, with D maybe TRBD2 (5 bases). The CDR3 runs 15 residues. V was cut by 3 bases and J by 6 bases, with 14 bases left in between. CDR1 is MDHEN and CDR2 is SYDVKM in the germline V gene. CDR3 nucleotide sequence: TGTGCCAGCAGTTTTTTGTGGCTAGCTCCCGGGGAGCTGTTTTTT. Its protein product is CASSFLWLAPGELFF.

This clone was seen only a few times. The V gene is TRBV3-1 (or the pseudogene TRBV3-2), the J gene TRBJ1-2; possibly TRBD1 for D (5 bases). Germline CDR1 and CDR2: LGHDT and YNNKEL (reference sequence). Trimming pared 4 bases from V and 5 bases from J, leaving 20 bases between. CDR3 size: 16 residues. Here the CDR3 DNA reads TGTGCCAGCAGCCGACAAGGGGAGGGCGTATATTATGGCTACACCTTC. Its translation is CASSRQGEGVYYGYTF.

The chain joins TRBV6-5 to TRBJ1-6; tentative D call: TRBD1 (6 bases). The CDR3 covers 13 residues. The ends were cut back, 8 bases at V and 4 bases at J, with 9 bases in the middle. Germline V gene sequence: CDR1 MNHEY, CDR2 SVGAGI. CDR3 sequence reads: CASRTEYNSPLHF. CDR3 DNA sequence: TGTGCCAGCCGGACAGAGTATAATTCACCCCTCCACTTT.

V gene TRBV12-5 combines with J gene TRBJ2-1; 8 bases are a match to TRBD2. Germline loops: CDR1 LGHNT, CDR2 FRNRAP. This CDR3 spans 16 amino acids. After removal of 5 bases from V and 7 bases from J, the junction contained 13 bases not matched to a gene. Here the CDR3 reads CASGPGLAGFGNEQFF. The CDR3 coding sequence is TGTGCTAGTGGTCCAGGACTAGCTGGCTTTGGAAATGAGCAGTTCTTC.

This clone appeared a few times. The J gene is TRBJ1-2, the V gene TRBV7-9, with TRBD1 matching over 7 bases. V lost 3 bases and J lost 5; bases outside the gene matches: 15. CDR1 and CDR2 (germline): SEHNR, FQNEAQ (reference sequence). The CDR3 loop spans 17 amino acids. CDR3 protein: CASSLGQMPRRSYGYTF. The DNA for the CDR3 is TGTGCCAGCAGCTTGGGACAGATGCCCCGCCGTTCATATGGCTACACCTTC.

This clone was recorded once. This chain links TRBV2 with TRBJ2-7, with 7 positions matching TRBD1. From germline, CDR1 is SNHLY and CDR2 FYNNEI. With V trimmed by 4 bases and J by 6 bases, 6 bases remained unmatched. The CDR3 loop spans 13 amino acids. In DNA form, the CDR3 reads TGTGCCAGCAGTGCGGCTACAGGGGTCGAGCAGTACTTC. It translates to CASSAATGVEQYF.

V is TRBV29-1 and J is TRBJ2-1; D is possibly TRBD2 (5 bases). The CDR3 is 13 residues long. V was pared by 7 bases and J by 5 bases, with 15 bases between. Per the germline V gene, CDR1 is SQVTM and CDR2 is ANQGSEA. CDR3 DNA: TGCAGCGGACGGGGAGTGGATAACAATGAGCAGTTCTTC. Translation gives CSGRGVDNNEQFF.